These T cell receptor beta chains were read from a single sample in a study of CXCR3-negative and CXCR3-positive naive CD8 T cells. TCRdb processed the 5' RACE reads again and assigns one entry to each CDR3 protein, with no DNA. This repertoire comprises around 95,000 distinct CDR3 sequences; its ten largest clones make up about 1%. The specimen was naive CXCR3+ CD8+ T cells from blood. The receptors come from a human donor in good health. Some clones in this sample may be carry-over from other donors' samples. The CDR3 runs from the conserved cysteine through the conserved F or W.

j_call v_call cdr3_aa
TRBJ2-1 TRBV7-3 CASSGGTVEFF
TRBJ2-1 TRBV3-1 CASSQEIGPGLGLDGQFF
TRBJ2-1 TRBV7-9 CASTSSGGAGFSEQFF
TRBJ1-1 TRBV7-2 CASSPQDSLEAFF
TRBJ1-2 TRBV28 CASSGDLSLYGYTF
TRBJ2-3 TRBV6-5 CASSYSAALRTDTQYF
TRBJ2-5 TRBV12-3/TRBV12-4 CASHLGGRGPQETQYF
TRBJ2-7 TRBV20-1 CSARDPGLATYEQYF
TRBJ2-7 TRBV6-1 CASSLTGNEQYF
TRBJ2-7 TRBV11-2 CASRVGGTSLGEQYF
TRBJ1-3 TRBV10-3 CAISQGNLSGNTIYF
TRBJ2-1 TRBV28 CASSFPPDSSYNEQFF
TRBJ1-5 TRBV20-1 CSARDLRVGQPQHF
TRBJ2-1 TRBV20-1 CSARLAGLGSNEQFF
TRBJ2-2 TRBV9 CASSVEPGFAGELFF
TRBJ2-2 TRBV20-1 CSARDFIGTGELFF
TRBJ2-2 TRBV6-5 CASSYSYTGELFF
TRBJ2-1 TRBV19 CASTGLAGYNEQFF
TRBJ2-7 TRBV7-6 CASSIGGSSYEQYF
TRBJ2-1 TRBV28 CASLDSLYNEQFF
TRBJ2-5 TRBV25-1 CASSEARETQYF
TRBJ2-1 TRBV7-9 CASSLDDGEGHNEQFF
TRBJ2-5 TRBV28 CASSPGTVSGPETQYF
TRBJ1-2 TRBV7-9 CASSNRDTWWYGYTF
TRBJ2-1 TRBV27 CATHTGTGGGNEQFF
TRBJ1-4 TRBV7-9 CASSLVSPGGEKLFF
TRBJ2-1 TRBV12-3/TRBV12-4 CASSPSGEIYNEQFF
TRBJ2-1 TRBV15 CATSRTGMVDNEQFF
TRBJ2-1 TRBV6-2/TRBV6-3 CATETGSDNEQFF
TRBJ2-7 TRBV20-1 CSARVTGSSSYEQYF
TRBJ2-7 TRBV4-3 CASSQDKAGSYEQYF
TRBJ1-4 TRBV12-3/TRBV12-4 CASSDNPRNEKLFF
TRBJ2-7 TRBV6-2/TRBV6-3 CASRPRTGSYEQYF
TRBJ2-1 TRBV7-3 CASSLTQTGPMNEQFF
TRBJ1-1 TRBV7-9 CASSGGQVNTEAFF
TRBJ2-1 TRBV12-3/TRBV12-4 CASSFWGDGHNEQFF
TRBJ2-1 TRBV7-9 CASSQNNEQFF
TRBJ1-1 TRBV11-2 CASSLEADSVEAFF
TRBJ2-7 TRBV9 CASSEGQGVYEQYF
TRBJ1-5 TRBV12-3/TRBV12-4 CASSLDSGPRAQHF